This T cell receptor (beta chain) is from a study of cytomegalovirus exposure and HLA in healthy donors. PCR amplification relied on 60 Vbeta primers (plus 13 Jbeta primers). Method: immunoSEQ multiplex PCR; TCRdb's copy keeps in-frame clones and lacks some. Of some 120,000 clones listed, 80% to 90% are singletons. Whole-study results and caveats: Per a prior analysis, the majority of TCR beta V segments were productive roughly 90% or roughly 30% of the time. An analysis that was carried out later associated 15,000 to 20,000 TCR beta sequences with HLA alleles at 0.05 false discovery rate.

While unrecorded immune exposures were likely, the donors were nominally healthy when sampled. Worth noting for this clone: Its antigen is currently unknown.

Deletions cut 4 bases from V and 3 bases from J, with 12 bases between. CDR3 length equals 14 residues. Germline V CDR1 and CDR2: MGHRA, YSYEKL. The receptor was derived from a woman aged 25 to 39 in good health and CMV-seronegative. Sequenced input: PBMCs. This chain uses TRBV4-1 with TRBJ1-1; the D is unclear. DNA for the CDR3: TGCGCCAGCAGCCTCTGGGCGGGATACACTGAAGCTTTCTTT. This translates into CASSLWAGYTEAFF.